The following is a T cell receptor (beta chain) sequence with its context. This clonotype was counted many times. The clone's antigen remains unknown. No qualities accompany the bases; no much larger clone lies one base away. The TCR beta CDR3 regions were amplified from the RNA transcripts. The TCR CDR3 was subjected to a first round of RT-PCR using the HTBI primer set and the Qiagen OneStep RT-PCR kit. The libraries were constructed in a second round of multiplex PCR and then size-selected and purified. The libraries were sequenced on an Illumina HiSeq2000 using paired-end 100 bp reads. Concerning the study's data processing: SOAPnuke was used to process the raw data, throwing out any read that contained adapters or uncalled bases, had a mean Phred below 15, or lacked an exact constant-primer or identifier match. COPE v1.2.5 was used to merge high-quality paired reads, and clonotypes were defined as unique nucleotide sequences. Clonotypes were aligned to IMGT TRBV, TRBD and TRBJ reference segments using MiTCR v1.1. The analysis included only V-J combinations with a frequency above 0.0001, which together covered more than 99% of the repertoires. A TCS score was defined as the ratio between F50 (clonal expansion) and ExV (chaos), using BLOSUM62-based TCRdist between CDR3 peptides within each V-J. Welch's t-statistics and random forest reduced around 510 V-J features to 10 to 15, which were used in a naive Bayes classifier (R e1071). TCRdb reprocessed the public reads (quality trimming at Q25 with fastp, clone calling with MiXCR) and kept in-frame beta chains. Identical CDR3 proteins give one entry, which carries the most common genes and DNA. These V and J calls derive from TCRdb rather than the authors' analysis. A total of about 400,000 distinct CDR3 sequences appear in this sample, over 13% of them only once. The ten most abundant clones make up 28% of the sample.

V trim: 6 bases; J trim: 3 bases; unmatched bases: 8. The germline V gene provides CDR1 MNHEY and CDR2 SVGEGT. The CDR3 has 17 amino acids, counting the end cysteine and phenylalanine. The sequence is cut down to CDR3 DNA, 51 bases in frame from base 1. These data originate in a study of T cells in Graves' hyperthyroidism and ophthalmopathy (dated by TCRdb to between 2018 and 2021). Turning to the overall study: Peripheral blood was collected at initial diagnosis, before any treatment. The study also compared thyroid tissue and blood T-cell repertoires from a handful of Graves' hyperthyroidism patients. Prospective prediction of ophthalmopathy was tested in an independent validation cohort of approximately 19 hyperthyroidism patients and some 17 patients who later progressed to ophthalmopathy. For training and testing, the 100 or so patients in the discovery cohort were randomly divided in a 7:3 ratio. Once sampling was done, hyperthyroidism patients were given methimazole at a starting dose of 30 mg daily, whereas ophthalmopathy patients were given high-dose intravenous methylprednisolone. According to the paper, TCR Vbeta CDR3 sequencing was carried out on over 130 peripheral blood samples, which came from 40 to 45 ophthalmopathy, 75 to 80 hyperthyroidism and some 17 progressor patients. TCR V-J signatures able to tell the groups apart were searched for in a discovery cohort of 100 patients, of whom under 45 had Graves' ophthalmopathy and roughly 58 had stable Graves' hyperthyroidism. Study-wide conclusions, independent of this receptor: In validation, the model predicted progression to ophthalmopathy a median of approximately 6.3 months before onset, with around 70% sensitivity and around 76% specificity. Sample size was not statistically predetermined, and blinding of investigators to group allocation was not performed. Most expanded thyroid clonotypes (frequency above 0.001) were also detected in blood, suggesting blood repertoires may reflect thyroid immune responses. In cross-validation, a model built on a 13 V-J signature told ophthalmopathy apart from stable hyperthyroidism with about 90% sensitivity and around 81% specificity, and in testing the same model reached 80%/75%.

In the ophthalmopathy patients, disease was moderately to severely active, with a Clinical Activity Score of 3 or more, a NOSPECS grade of 4 or more, and a duration of less than 3 months. Any patient with an uncontrolled infection, another autoimmune disease, pregnancy or lactation was excluded. Diagnoses were established on the basis of clinical symptoms, serum thyroxine and TRAb, thyroid ultrasound, and orbital computed tomography. Ficoll-Paque density gradient centrifugation was used to isolate PBMCs from 10 ml of fresh peripheral blood. Total RNA was extracted using Trizol reagent, and RNA quality was assessed on an Agilent 2100 Bioanalyzer.

Sequencing was carried out using blood. The sequence is built from TRBV6-2 or TRBV6-3 and TRBJ2-1, and TRBD2 aligns with 13 junction nucleotides. This TCR was recovered from a man in his forties or fifties with Graves' ophthalmopathy. The encoded CDR3 is CASSHRTSGSLYNEQFF. The DNA is as follows: TGTGCCAGCAGCCACCGGACTAGCGGGAGTCTCTACAATGAGCAGTTCTTC.